This T cell receptor (beta chain) was captured by sequencing in a study of blood T cell repertoires in COVID-19. The overall study: Samples came from the United States, Italy and Spain, spanning acute and convalescent COVID-19.

Adults between roughly 18 and 89 years of age took part from about 24 US areas. Cohorts were based on clinical histories the participants reported. Before being deemed recovered, Cohort 3 donors had two negative PCRs, clearance, or symptom resolution. Germline CDR1 is SNHLY and CDR2 is FYNNEI. Trimming at V came to 6 bases and at J to 11 bases, leaving 12 bases not matched to a gene. The CDR3 length is 15 residues. Some clones are missing from TCRdb's copy, which holds only in-frame ones; the method was immunoSEQ multiplex PCR. The sample consists of around 300,000 clones, roughly 87% of them appearing once.

The sequence derives from a woman between 35 and 50 years old who had recovered from COVID-19. The chain joins TRBV2 to TRBJ1-6, with TRBD1 matching 8 bases. Material for sequencing was PBMCs or T cells enriched from blood (not recorded which). In DNA form, the CDR3 reads TGTGCCAGCAGGATCACCGGACAGGGTTGGACACCCCTCCACTTT. The encoded protein is CASRITGQGWTPLHF.